This entry lists 21 T cell receptor beta chains sequenced from one sample in a study of T cell changes during pregnancy in multiple sclerosis. This table comes from immunoSEQ multiplex PCR, and its TCRdb copy is limited to in-frame clones, with some not included. The sample lists just under 65,000 clones, about 94% occurring once. The sample in question was CD8+ T cells from peripheral blood mononuclear cells, obtained in the second trimester of pregnancy. The origin of the receptors is a female donor with multiple sclerosis, enrolled in a pregnancy study.

The chain carries TRBV28 and TRBJ2-7; the D gene is possibly TRBD1 (5 bases). The germline CDR1 and CDR2 sequences are MDHEN and SYDVKM. The CDR3 length is 15 residues. The V end lost 10 bases, the J end lost 1 base, and 20 bases lay between the germline ends. The CDR3 DNA reads TGTGCCACCGCAGCCCGAGCAGGGCAATCCTACGAGCAGTACTTC. It specifies CATAARAGQSYEQYF. Full variable domain (missing parts from reference TRBV28 and TRBJ2-7): DVKVTQSSRYLVKRTGEKVFLECVQDMDHENMFWYRQDPGLGLRLIYFSYDVKMKEKGDIPEGYSVSREKKERFSLILESASTNQTSMYLCATAARAGQSYEQYFGPGTRLTVT.

The chain couples TRBV19 to TRBJ1-1; maybe TRBD1 (6 bases). V lost 2 bases and J lost 4, with 17 bases in between. CDR1 LNHDA and CDR2 SQIVND come from the germline V gene (reference sequence). The CDR3 runs 16 residues. Written as DNA, the CDR3 is TGTGCCAGTAGTATACGCCGGCAACAGGGTGGCACTGAAGCTTTCTTT. Its translation is CASSIRRQQGGTEAFF.

This chain links TRBV2 with TRBJ2-7, with D perhaps TRBD1 (5 bases). The CDR3 length is 12 residues. The germline V and J ends were trimmed by 7 bases and 6 bases, with 13 bases remaining between them. CDR1 is SNHLY, CDR2 FYNNEI, per germline. This CDR3 reads CASILPGFEQYF. The CDR3 nucleotides read TGTGCCAGCATTTTACCAGGGTTCGAGCAGTACTTC.

This clone is a singleton in its sample. This sequence joins TRBV29-1 and TRBJ2-7, with a tentative D call TRBD1 (7 bases). CDR3 size: 12 residues. Germline CDR1 reads SQVTM; CDR2 reads ANQGSEA. V lost 3 bases and J lost 3, with 9 bases in between. This CDR3 reads CSVEQGGYEQYF. The CDR3 DNA reads TGCAGCGTTGAGCAGGGGGGCTACGAGCAGTACTTC.

V and J are TRBV5-5 and TRBJ1-2; a possible D gene is TRBD1 (6 bases). Looked up from germline, CDR1 is SGHKS and CDR2 is YYEKEE (reference sequence). V lost 0 bases, J lost 7 bases, and 22 bases lay in between. The CDR3 consists of 17 residues. The CDR3 coding sequence is TGTGCCAGCAGCTTGGCCGGAGCTCTGGGGGGGCATGGTGGCTACACCTTC. Translated: CASSLAGALGGHGGYTF.

This chain uses TRBV19 with TRBJ2-7, with D perhaps matching TRBD1 (6 bases). CDR3 length: 15 residues. From germline, CDR1 is LNHDA and CDR2 SQIVND (reference sequence). The germline V and J ends were trimmed by 3 bases and 3 bases, with 15 bases remaining between them. The CDR3 reads CASSIGTGYYYEQYF. DNA for the CDR3: TGTGCCAGTAGTATCGGCACAGGGTACTACTACGAGCAGTACTTC. Combining the CDR3 with reference TRBV19 and TRBJ2-7 gives the whole variable domain DGGITQSPKYLFRKEGQNVTLSCEQNLNHDAMYWYRQDPGQGLRLIYYSQIVNDFQKGDIAEGYSVSREKKESFPLTVTSAQKNPTAFYLCASSIGTGYYYEQYFGPGTRLTVT.

The chain has TRBV14 and TRBJ1-3, with TRBD1 matching over 7 bases. Germline V gives CDR1 SGHDN, CDR2 FVKESK. This CDR3 comprises 14 residues. The junction had 6 bases not matched to a gene; V was cut back by 2 bases and J by 8 bases. The CDR3 nucleotides read TGTGCCAGCAGCCAACGGGACAGTTTGTACACCATATATTTT. Amino acids: CASSQRDSLYTIYF.

This clone was detected only a few times. The chain carries TRBV29-1 and TRBJ2-7; TRBD2 matches at 11 bases. V shed 4 bases, J shed 5 bases, and the junction held 7 bases outside the gene matches. The CDR3 is 14 residues long. Per the germline V gene, CDR1 is SQVTM and CDR2 is ANQGSEA. CDR3 DNA sequence: TGCAGCGTTGCCCATCTAGCGGGAGGTCACGAGCAGTACTTC. Translation gives CSVAHLAGGHEQYF.

The chain has TRBV11-2 and TRBJ1-2, with D unclear. Deletions cut 5 bases from V and 6 bases from J, with 16 bases between. Germline V gene sequence: CDR1 SGHAT, CDR2 FQNNGV. This CDR3 has 14 amino acids. Here the CDR3 reads CASSPKVSGHGYTF. The CDR3 region has the DNA TGTGCCAGCAGCCCTAAGGTCAGCGGACATGGCTACACCTTC.

The chain uses TRBV28 and TRBJ1-1; 10 positions agree with TRBD1. The CDR3 runs 15 residues. Germline V gene lookup returns CDR1 MDHEN and CDR2 SYDVKM. Germline trimming cut 3 bases from V and 4 bases from J; bases unmatched to any gene: 5. For the CDR3, the DNA is TGTGCCAGCAGTTTTAGGACAGGGGGGTTCACTGAAGCTTTCTTT. It yields the protein CASSFRTGGFTEAFF.

This chain uses TRBV9 with TRBJ2-7; D possibly corresponds to TRBD2 (5 bases). The germline V gene has CDR1 SGDLS and CDR2 YYNGEE. V was clipped by 2 bases and J by 9 bases, with 27 bases between them. The CDR3 extends over 17 amino acids. The CDR3 loop is CASSVDPTGSFLRGQYF. DNA of the CDR3: TGTGCCAGCAGCGTCGACCCGACGGGCAGCTTCCTCCGGGGGCAGTACTTC.

The rearrangement uses TRBV2 and TRBJ2-7, with 9 bases fitting TRBD1. The CDR3 is 15 residues long. Germline CDR1 SNHLY, CDR2 FYNNEI. Trimming took 4 bases from V and 5 from J; bases not matched to a gene: 9. The CDR3 reads CASSAPGTGFNEQYF. The CDR3 DNA is TGTGCCAGCAGTGCACCCGGGACAGGGTTCAACGAGCAGTACTTC.

The chain is built from TRBV6-1 and TRBJ1-2, with D possibly matching TRBD1 (6 bases). With 3 bases removed from V and 6 bases from J, the gap between germline ends came to 17 bases. This CDR3 has 15 residues. Germline CDR1 is MNHNS and CDR2 is SASEGT. DNA for the CDR3: TGTGCCAGCAGTGAGCCAACAGGGTTGGGGCATGGCTACACCTTC. Amino acid sequence: CASSEPTGLGHGYTF.

The rearrangement links TRBV13 to TRBJ1-2, with D uncertain. CDR1 is PRHDT and CDR2 is FYEKMQ in the germline V gene (reference sequence). The CDR3 runs 13 residues. Trimming pared 1 base from V and 5 bases from J, leaving 8 bases between. CDR3 bases: TGTGCCAGCAGCTTAGCACCGGGGTATGGCTACACCTTC. This codes for CASSLAPGYGYTF.

V and J are TRBV2 and TRBJ2-5; 14 nucleotides line up with TRBD2. Germline V CDR1 and CDR2: SNHLY, FYNNEI. The trim removed 6 bases at V and 5 bases at J, leaving 2 bases unmatched. This CDR3 region has 14 residues. For the CDR3, the DNA is TGTGCCAGCAGGGGACTAGCGGGAGTGGAGACCCAGTACTTC. The encoded protein is CASRGLAGVETQYF.

The chain is built from TRBV10-1 and TRBJ2-1; the D is unclear. Germline CDR1 reads WNHNN; CDR2 reads SYGVQD (reference sequence). The CDR3 consists of 13 residues. The ends were cut back, 4 bases at V and 8 bases at J, with 12 bases in the middle. The CDR3: CASSVGPNDEQFF. The CDR3 DNA sequence: TGCGCCAGCAGTGTTGGGCCGAACGATGAGCAGTTCTTC.

V usage is TRBV28 and J usage is TRBJ2-3, with TRBD1 matching over 12 bases. Germline CDR1 reads MDHEN; CDR2 reads SYDVKM. This CDR3 contains 19 residues. V trimming: 4 bases; J trimming: 0 bases; junction bases outside the gene matches: 11. CDR3 sequence (DNA): TGTGCCAGCAGTTCCGACGGGACAGGGGGCTCCACTAGCACAGATACGCAGTATTTT. This translates into CASSSDGTGGSTSTDTQYF.

J is TRBJ2-7 and V is TRBV7-9, with 11 bases lining up with TRBD2. Trimming cost V 3 bases and J 1 base; bases outside gene matches: 5. This CDR3 is built from 16 residues. Germline V CDR1 and CDR2: SEHNR, FQNEAQ (reference sequence). This CDR3 is CASSLVPSGRSYEQYF. CDR3 in DNA: TGTGCCAGCAGCTTGGTCCCTAGCGGGAGGTCCTACGAGCAGTACTTC.

A single count supports this clone. The DNA for the CDR3 is TGTGCCAGCAGCTTAGCTGGCGGGGGAAGCACAGATACGCAGTATTTT. Translated: CASSLAGGGSTDTQYF. The chain links TRBV7-2 to TRBJ2-3; 7 bases match TRBD2. Per germline, CDR1 SGHTA and CDR2 FQGNSA. The CDR3 sequence is 16 residues long. Trimming cost V 0 bases and J 0 bases; bases outside gene matches: 3. Filled out from reference TRBV7-2 and TRBJ2-3, the complete variable domain reads GAGVSQSPSNKVTEKGKDVELRCDPISGHTALYWYRQSLGQGLEFLIYFQGNSAPDKSGLPSDRFSAERTGGSVSTLTIQRTQQEDSAVYLCASSLAGGGSTDTQYFGPGTRLTVL.

Here the CDR3 DNA reads TGTGCCAGCAGTTCGGGGACTAGCGGGAACCCCTACGAGCAGTACTTC. Translation: CASSSGTSGNPYEQYF. This chain links TRBV27 with TRBJ2-7, with TRBD2 matching over 13 bases. J lost 2 bases, V lost 4 bases, and 5 bases had no gene match. The CDR3 has 16 amino acids. The germline CDR1 and CDR2 sequences are MNHEY and SMNVEV (reference sequence).

The rearrangement links TRBV7-9 to TRBJ2-5; possible D gene TRBD1, 5 bases. CDR1 is SEHNR, CDR2 FQNEAQ, per germline (reference sequence). V lost 5 bases and J 3 bases, leaving 10 bases between the germline ends. The CDR3 has 13 residues. The CDR3, as DNA: TGTGCCAGCAGCCCTGACAGTAAAGAGACCCAGTACTTC. Amino acid sequence: CASSPDSKETQYF.